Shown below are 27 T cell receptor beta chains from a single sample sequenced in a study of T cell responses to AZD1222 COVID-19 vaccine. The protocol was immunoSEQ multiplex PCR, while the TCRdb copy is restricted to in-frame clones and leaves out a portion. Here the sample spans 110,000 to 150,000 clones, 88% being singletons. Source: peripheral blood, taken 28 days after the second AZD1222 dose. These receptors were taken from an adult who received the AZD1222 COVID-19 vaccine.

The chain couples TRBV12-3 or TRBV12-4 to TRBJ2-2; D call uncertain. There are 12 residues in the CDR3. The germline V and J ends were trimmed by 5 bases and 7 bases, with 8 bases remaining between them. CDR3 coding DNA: TGTGCCAGCAGTCCCGTTTACGGGGAGCTGTTTTTT. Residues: CASSPVYGELFF.

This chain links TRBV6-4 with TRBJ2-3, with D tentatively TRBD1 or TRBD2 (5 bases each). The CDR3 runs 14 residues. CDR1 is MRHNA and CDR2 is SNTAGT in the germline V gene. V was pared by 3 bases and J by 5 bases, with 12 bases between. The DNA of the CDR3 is TGTGCCAGCAGTGAATTCGGGACCCAAGATACGCAGTATTTT. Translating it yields CASSEFGTQDTQYF.

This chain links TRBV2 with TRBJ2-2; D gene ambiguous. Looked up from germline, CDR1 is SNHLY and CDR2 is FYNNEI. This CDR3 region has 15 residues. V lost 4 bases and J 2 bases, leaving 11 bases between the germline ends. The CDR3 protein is CASSGGSQNTGELFF. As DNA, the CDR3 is TGTGCCAGCAGTGGTGGCAGTCAAAACACCGGGGAGCTGTTTTTT.

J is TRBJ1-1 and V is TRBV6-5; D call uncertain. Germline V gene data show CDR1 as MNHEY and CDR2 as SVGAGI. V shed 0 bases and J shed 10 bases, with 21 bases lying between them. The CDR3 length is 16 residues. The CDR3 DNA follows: TGTGCCAGCAGTTACTCGAAAGGAGGGCTCCCTTCCCCAGCTTTCTTT. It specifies CASSYSKGGLPSPAFF.

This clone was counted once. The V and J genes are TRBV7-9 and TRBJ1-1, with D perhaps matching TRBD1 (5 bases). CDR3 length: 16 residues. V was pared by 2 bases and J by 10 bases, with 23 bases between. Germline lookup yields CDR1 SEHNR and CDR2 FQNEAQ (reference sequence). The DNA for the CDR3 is TGTGCCAGCAGCTTAAGACCGAGGGGATATCTGGCAACAGCTTTCTTT. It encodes CASSLRPRGYLATAFF.

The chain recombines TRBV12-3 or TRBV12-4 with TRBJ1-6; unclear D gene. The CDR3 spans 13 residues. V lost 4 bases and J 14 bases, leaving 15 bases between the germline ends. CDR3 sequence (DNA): TGTGCCAGCAGTTCCTCTGGCCGGTCCGCCCTCCACTTT. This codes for CASSSSGRSALHF.

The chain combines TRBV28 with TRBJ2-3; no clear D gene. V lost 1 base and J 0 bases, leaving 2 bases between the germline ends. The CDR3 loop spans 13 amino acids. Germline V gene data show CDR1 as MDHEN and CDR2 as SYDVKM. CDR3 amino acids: CASSLSSTDTQYF. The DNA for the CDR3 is TGTGCCAGCAGTTTATCTAGCACAGATACGCAGTATTTT. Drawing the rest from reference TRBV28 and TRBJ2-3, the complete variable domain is DVKVTQSSRYLVKRTGEKVFLECVQDMDHENMFWYRQDPGLGLRLIYFSYDVKMKEKGDIPEGYSVSREKKERFSLILESASTNQTSMYLCASSLSSTDTQYFGPGTRLTVL.

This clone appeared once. The CDR3 DNA reads as TGCGCCAGCAGCTTGGGAGGGACAGCTTTCTTT. Translation: CASSLGGTAFF. V gene TRBV5-1 combines with J gene TRBJ1-1; tentative D call: TRBD1 (5 bases). Germline CDR1 and CDR2: SGHRS and YFSETQ. The CDR3 is made up of 11 amino acids. V lost 0 bases and J lost 10, with 7 bases in between.

CDR3 nucleotides: TGTGCCTCCGGGGATCCTGGGGCCAACGTCCTGACTTTC. This codes for CASGDPGANVLTF. The chain is built from TRBV6-4 and TRBJ2-6, with D perhaps TRBD2 (5 bases). This CDR3 is built from 13 residues. V lost 11 bases and J lost 2, with 10 bases in between. Per the germline V gene, CDR1 is MRHNA and CDR2 is SNTAGT.

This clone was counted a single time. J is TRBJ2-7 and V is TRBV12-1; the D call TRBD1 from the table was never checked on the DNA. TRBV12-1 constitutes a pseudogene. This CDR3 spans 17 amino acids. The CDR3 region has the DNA TGTGCCAGCAGCTCTCCGGGGACAGGGGGTATCCCCTACGAGCAGTACTTC. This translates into CASSSPGTGGIPYEQYF.

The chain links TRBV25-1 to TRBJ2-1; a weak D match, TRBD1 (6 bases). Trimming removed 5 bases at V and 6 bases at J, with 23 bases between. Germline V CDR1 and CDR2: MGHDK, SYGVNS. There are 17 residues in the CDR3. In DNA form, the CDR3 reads TGTGCCAGCAGTCCACTCCGGACAGAAACGTGGATCAATGAGCAGTTCTTC. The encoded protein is CASSPLRTETWINEQFF. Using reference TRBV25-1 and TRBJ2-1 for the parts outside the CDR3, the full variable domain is EADIYQTPRYLVIGTGKKITLECSQTMGHDKMYWYQQDPGMELHLIHYSYGVNSTEKGDLSSESTVSRIRTEHFPLTLESARPSHTSQYLCASSPLRTETWINEQFFGPGTRLTVL.

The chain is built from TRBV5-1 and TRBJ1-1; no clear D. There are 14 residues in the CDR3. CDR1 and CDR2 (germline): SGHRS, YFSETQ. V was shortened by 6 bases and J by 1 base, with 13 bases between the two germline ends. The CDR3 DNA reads TGCGCCAGCAAACCCTCCCCAGAGAACACTGAAGCTTTCTTT. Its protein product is CASKPSPENTEAFF.

The CDR3 bases are TGTGCCACCGCCACTTCTACAGGGGTCGCCTTCGCAGATACGCAGTATTTT. Translating it yields CATATSTGVAFADTQYF. The V call is TRBV15, the J call TRBJ2-3, with 7 bases aligning to TRBD1. The germline V gene encodes CDR1 LNHNV and CDR2 YYDKDF (reference sequence). The V segment lost 8 bases and the J segment 4 bases; nucleotides outside the gene matches: 18. The CDR3 has 17 residues.

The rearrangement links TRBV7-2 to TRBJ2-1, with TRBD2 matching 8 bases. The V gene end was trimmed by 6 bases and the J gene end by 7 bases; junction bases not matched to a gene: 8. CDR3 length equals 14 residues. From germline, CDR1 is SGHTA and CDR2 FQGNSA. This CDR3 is CASSRRGEGNEQFF. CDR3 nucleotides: TGTGCCAGCAGTCGGCGGGGGGAAGGGAATGAGCAGTTCTTC.

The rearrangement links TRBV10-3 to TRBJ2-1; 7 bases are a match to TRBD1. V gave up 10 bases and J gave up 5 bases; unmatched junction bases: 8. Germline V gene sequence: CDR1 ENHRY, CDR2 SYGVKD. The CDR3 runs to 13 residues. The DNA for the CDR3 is TGTGCCACCGACAGGGCTGGTGACAATGAGCAGTTCTTC. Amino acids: CATDRAGDNEQFF.

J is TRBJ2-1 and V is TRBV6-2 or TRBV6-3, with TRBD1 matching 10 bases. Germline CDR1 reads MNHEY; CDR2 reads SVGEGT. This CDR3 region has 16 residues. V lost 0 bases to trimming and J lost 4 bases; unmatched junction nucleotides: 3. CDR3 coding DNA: TGTGCCAGCAGTTACTCCGCGGACAGGGGGTACAATGAGCAGTTCTTC. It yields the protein CASSYSADRGYNEQFF.

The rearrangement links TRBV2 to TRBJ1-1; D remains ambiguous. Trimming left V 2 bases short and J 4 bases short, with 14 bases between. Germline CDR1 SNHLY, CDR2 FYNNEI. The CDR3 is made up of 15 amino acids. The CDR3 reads CASSENGAWGTEAFF. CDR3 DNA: TGTGCCAGCAGTGAAAACGGTGCTTGGGGCACTGAAGCTTTCTTT.

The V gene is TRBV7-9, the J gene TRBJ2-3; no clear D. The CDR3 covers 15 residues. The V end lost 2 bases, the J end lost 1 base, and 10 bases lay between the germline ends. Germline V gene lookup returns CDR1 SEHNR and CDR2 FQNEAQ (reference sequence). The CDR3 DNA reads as TGTGCCAGCAGCTTAAGCTTCGGCGGCACAGATACGCAGTATTTT. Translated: CASSLSFGGTDTQYF.

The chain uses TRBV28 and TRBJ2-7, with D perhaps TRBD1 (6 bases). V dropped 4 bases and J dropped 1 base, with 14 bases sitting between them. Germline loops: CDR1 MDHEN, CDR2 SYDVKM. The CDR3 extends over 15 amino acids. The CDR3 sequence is CASSSNDRTSYEQYF. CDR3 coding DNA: TGTGCCAGCAGTTCAAACGACAGGACATCCTACGAGCAGTACTTC. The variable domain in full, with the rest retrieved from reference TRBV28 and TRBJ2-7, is DVKVTQSSRYLVKRTGEKVFLECVQDMDHENMFWYRQDPGLGLRLIYFSYDVKMKEKGDIPEGYSVSREKKERFSLILESASTNQTSMYLCASSSNDRTSYEQYFGPGTRLTVT.

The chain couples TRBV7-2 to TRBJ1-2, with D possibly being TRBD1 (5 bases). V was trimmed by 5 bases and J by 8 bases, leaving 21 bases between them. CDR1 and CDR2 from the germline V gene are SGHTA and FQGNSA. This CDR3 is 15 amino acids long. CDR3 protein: CASSPPRGPVPGYTF. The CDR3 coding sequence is TGTGCCAGCAGCCCCCCTAGGGGCCCCGTGCCCGGCTACACCTTC.

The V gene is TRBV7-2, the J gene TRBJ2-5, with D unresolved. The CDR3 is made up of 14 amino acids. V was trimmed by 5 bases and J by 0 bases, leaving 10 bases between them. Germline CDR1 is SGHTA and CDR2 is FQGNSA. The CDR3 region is CASSPDWYQETQYF. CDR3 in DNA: TGTGCCAGCAGCCCCGACTGGTACCAAGAGACCCAGTACTTC.

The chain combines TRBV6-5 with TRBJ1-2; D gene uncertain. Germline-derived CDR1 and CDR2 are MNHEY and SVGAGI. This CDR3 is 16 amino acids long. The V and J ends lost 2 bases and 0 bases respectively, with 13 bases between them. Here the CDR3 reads CASSYGFLESNYGYTF. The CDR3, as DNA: TGTGCCAGCAGTTACGGATTCCTGGAATCTAACTATGGCTACACCTTC.

The CDR3 region is CASTGLAGQETQYF. CDR3 nucleotide sequence: TGTGCCAGCACTGGACTAGCGGGTCAAGAGACCCAGTACTTC. J is TRBJ2-5 and V is TRBV7-2; 11 bases align to TRBD2. The CDR3 runs 14 residues. The J segment lost 2 bases and the V segment lost 7 bases, leaving 3 bases of the junction unmatched. Germline V gene data show CDR1 as SGHTA and CDR2 as FQGNSA.

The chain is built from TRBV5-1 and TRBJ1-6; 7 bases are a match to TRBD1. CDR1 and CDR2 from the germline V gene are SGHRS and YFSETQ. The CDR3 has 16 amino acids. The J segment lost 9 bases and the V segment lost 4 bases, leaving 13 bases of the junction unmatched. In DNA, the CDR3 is TGCGCCAGCAGCGTAGGGTCGACAGGGTCCACTTCACCCCTCCACTTT. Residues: CASSVGSTGSTSPLHF.

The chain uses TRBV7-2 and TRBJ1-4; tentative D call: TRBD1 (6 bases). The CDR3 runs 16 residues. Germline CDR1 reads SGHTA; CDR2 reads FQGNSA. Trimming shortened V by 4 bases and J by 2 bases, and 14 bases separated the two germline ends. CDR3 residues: CASSSHGGITNEKLFF. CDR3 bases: TGTGCCAGCAGCTCTCACGGGGGCATCACTAATGAAAAACTGTTTTTT.

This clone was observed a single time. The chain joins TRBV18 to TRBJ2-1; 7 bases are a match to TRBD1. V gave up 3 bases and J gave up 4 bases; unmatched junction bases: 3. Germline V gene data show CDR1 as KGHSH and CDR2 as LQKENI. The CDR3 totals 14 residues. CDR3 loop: CASSPGTAYNEQFF. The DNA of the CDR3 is TGTGCCAGCTCACCCGGGACAGCTTACAATGAGCAGTTCTTC.

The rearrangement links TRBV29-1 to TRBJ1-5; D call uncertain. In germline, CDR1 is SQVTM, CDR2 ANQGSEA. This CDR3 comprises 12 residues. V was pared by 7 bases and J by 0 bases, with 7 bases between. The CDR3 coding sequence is TGCAGCGCCAGGTATAGCAATCAGCCCCAGCATTTT. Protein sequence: CSARYSNQPQHF.